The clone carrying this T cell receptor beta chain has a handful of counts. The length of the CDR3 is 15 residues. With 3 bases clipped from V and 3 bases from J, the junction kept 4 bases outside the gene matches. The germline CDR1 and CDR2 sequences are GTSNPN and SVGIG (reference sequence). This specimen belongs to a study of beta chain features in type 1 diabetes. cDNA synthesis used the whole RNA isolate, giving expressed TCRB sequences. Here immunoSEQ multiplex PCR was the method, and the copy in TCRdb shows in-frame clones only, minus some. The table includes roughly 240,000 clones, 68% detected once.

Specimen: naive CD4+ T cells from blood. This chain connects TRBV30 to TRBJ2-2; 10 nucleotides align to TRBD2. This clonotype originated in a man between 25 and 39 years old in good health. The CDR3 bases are TGTGCCTGGAGGGTTCTAGCGGGAGACACCGGGGAGCTGTTTTTT. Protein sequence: CAWRVLAGDTGELFF.